The entry that follows covers one T cell receptor beta chain sequence. As yet, its antigen is unknown. These data originate in a study of T cells in narcolepsy. Study details: Healthy controls were enrolled alongside patients with narcolepsy type 1 or type 2. Regarding the study as a whole: No autoreactive T cell clone sequences appeared in some memory CD4+ repertoires. Autoreactive HCRT-specific and TRIB2-specific clonotypes were marked in same-patient CSF-versus-blood CD4+ comparisons. Blood of same and different patients, but not healthy controls, reportedly held recurring autoreactive clonotypes.

Method: immunoSEQ multiplex PCR; TCRdb's copy keeps in-frame clones and lacks some. The data show fewer than 35,000 clones, under 85% seen once. Germline CDR1 SNHLY, CDR2 FYNNEI. The CDR3 is 12 amino acids. V gave up 10 bases and J gave up 5 bases, with 9 bases separating them. The sequenced material came from CD45RA- memory CD4+ T cells from PBMCs. This chain links TRBV2 with TRBJ1-6; D is possibly TRBD1 (5 bases). The clonotype was recovered from a human donor with narcolepsy. The CDR3 loop reads CATGDHNSPLHF. Here the CDR3 DNA reads TGTGCCACGGGGGATCATAATTCACCCCTCCACTTT.